One and the same sample provided the 25 T cell receptor beta chains below, sequenced in a study of T cell repertoires in cytomegalovirus infection. TCRdb passed the reads through MiXCR, listing each CDR3 protein once. The sample holds 200,000 to 250,000 distinct CDR3 sequences, 9% to 15% seen once. Sequenced input: PBMCs. These receptor sequences come from a human donor in good health (CMV status not recorded). Some clones in this sample may be carry-over from other donors' samples.

This clonotype was detected many times. This rearrangement joins TRBV6-5 to TRBJ2-1; D remains unclear. This CDR3 contains 16 residues. Looked up from germline, CDR1 is MNHEY and CDR2 is SVGAGI. The V end lost 2 bases, the J end lost 0 bases, and 11 bases lay between the germline ends. The CDR3 DNA sequence: TGTGCCAGCAGTTACGGACCCCCCAGCTCCTACAATGAGCAGTTCTTC. This translates into CASSYGPPSSYNEQFF.

The chain couples TRBV10-3 to TRBJ2-2, with 7 bases lining up with TRBD1. Germline CDR1 is ENHRY and CDR2 is SYGVKD. The CDR3 totals 13 residues. J gave up 0 bases and V 10 bases, and 2 bases lay outside the gene matches. Here the CDR3 DNA reads TGTGCCACCGGACAGGCGAACACCGGGGAGCTGTTTTTT. It codes for CATGQANTGELFF.

Ten or more counts support this clonotype. The chain is built from TRBV7-2 and TRBJ1-5; D call uncertain. Germline CDR1 reads SGHTA; CDR2 reads FQGNSA. There are 15 residues in the CDR3. Trimming took off 5 bases at V and 8 bases at J, with 19 bases between the two ends. The CDR3 region is CASSLATGSREPQHF. The CDR3, as DNA: TGTGCCAGCAGCCTGGCGACGGGGTCGAGGGAGCCCCAGCATTTT.

This clonotype was picked up many times. V is TRBV10-3 and J is TRBJ2-3, with 11 bases identical to TRBD2. The germline V gene encodes CDR1 ENHRY and CDR2 SYGVKD. The CDR3 loop spans 16 amino acids. The V and J ends lost 5 bases and 2 bases, in that order; junction bases with no gene match: 6. The CDR3 region is CAISLLAGGVTDTQYF. The CDR3, as DNA: TGTGCCATCAGTCTTCTAGCGGGGGGTGTCACAGATACGCAGTATTTT.

The sample holds many counts of this clonotype. V and J are TRBV7-2 and TRBJ1-5, with 7 bases lining up with TRBD1. The V gene end was trimmed by 2 bases and the J gene end by 2 bases; junction bases not matched to a gene: 3. Germline V gene data show CDR1 as SGHTA and CDR2 as FQGNSA. There are 15 residues in the CDR3. CDR3 in amino acids: CASSLNRGGNQPQHF. The CDR3 DNA reads as TGTGCCAGCAGCTTAAACAGGGGAGGCAATCAGCCCCAGCATTTT.

This clonotype has ten or more counts. The chain links TRBV11-3 to TRBJ2-7; D is tentatively TRBD1 or TRBD2 (5 bases each). CDR3 length: 14 residues. Per the germline V gene, CDR1 is SGHNT and CDR2 is YENEEA. V was cut by 4 bases and J by 4 bases, with 14 bases left in between. CDR3: CASSSRGREYEQYF. In DNA, the CDR3 is TGTGCCAGCAGCTCTCGGGGCCGAGAATACGAGCAGTACTTC.

In its sample, this clonotype was seen many times. The V and J genes are TRBV12-3 or TRBV12-4 and TRBJ1-6, with D possibly matching TRBD1 (6 bases). The CDR3 runs to 15 residues. V shed 7 bases and J shed 6 bases, with 16 bases lying between them. The CDR3 DNA follows: TGTGCCAGCACCATAACAGGGCCCTCTAATTCACCCCTCCACTTT. The encoded protein is CASTITGPSNSPLHF.

This clonotype has ten or more counts. This sequence joins TRBV5-1 and TRBJ2-1; D possibly corresponds to TRBD1 (6 bases). Trimming left V 4 bases short and J 5 bases short, with 13 bases between. The CDR3 has 14 residues. Per the germline V gene, CDR1 is SGHRS and CDR2 is YFSETQ. CDR3 sequence reads: CASSLNTGNNEQFF. The CDR3 nucleotides are TGCGCCAGCAGCCTCAACACAGGGAACAATGAGCAGTTCTTC. The variable domain in full, completed from reference TRBV5-1 and TRBJ2-1, reads KAGVTQTPRYLIKTRGQQVTLSCSPISGHRSVSWYQQTPGQGLQFLFEYFSETQRNKGNFPGRFSGRQFSNSRSEMNVSTLELGDSALYLCASSLNTGNNEQFFGPGTRLTVL.

The table lists this clonotype with many counts. The chain recombines TRBV7-8 with TRBJ1-3, with a weak D call TRBD1 (5 bases). Trimming removed 2 bases at V and 2 bases at J, with 7 bases between. Looked up from germline, CDR1 is SGHVS and CDR2 is FQNEAQ. This CDR3 has 14 amino acids. The CDR3 spells CASSLRGTGNTIYF. DNA of the CDR3: TGTGCCAGCAGCTTACGGGGGACTGGAAACACCATATATTTT.

At least ten counts were recorded for this clonotype. The chain couples TRBV7-2 to TRBJ2-7; D remains ambiguous. The CDR3 has 14 amino acids. Trimming took 5 bases from V and 0 from J, leaving 11 bases between them. Germline values: CDR1 SGHTA, CDR2 FQGNSA. The CDR3 region is CASSPGRASYEQYF. For the CDR3, the DNA is TGTGCCAGCAGCCCCGGACGGGCCTCCTACGAGCAGTACTTC.

This clonotype was counted a single time. The chain links TRBV7-9 to TRBJ1-6, with D maybe TRBD1 (5 bases). V was cut by 8 bases and J by 0 bases, with 17 bases left in between. The CDR3 totals 17 residues. The germline V gene encodes CDR1 SEHNR and CDR2 FQNEAQ (reference sequence). This chain's CDR3 is CASSGSGGSSYNSPLHF. DNA of the CDR3: TGTGCCAGCTCCGGGAGCGGGGGTAGCTCCTATAATTCACCCCTCCACTTT.

The table lists this clonotype with many counts. V usage is TRBV7-2 and J usage is TRBJ2-5; perhaps TRBD1 as D (5 bases). V lost 5 bases and J lost 6, with 22 bases in between. This CDR3 contains 16 residues. In germline, CDR1 is SGHTA, CDR2 FQGNSA. For the CDR3, the DNA is TGTGCCAGCAGCCAAGAGGTTGGGGCCATAGGGAAGACCCAGTACTTC. Its translation is CASSQEVGAIGKTQYF.

CDR3 bases: TGCGCCAGCAGCACCGACCCCGGACAGGGTCAGCCCCAGCATTTT. Protein: CASSTDPGQGQPQHF. The chain couples TRBV5-1 to TRBJ1-5; TRBD1 matches at 8 bases. CDR1 is SGHRS, CDR2 YFSETQ, per germline. The CDR3 length is 15 residues. Germline trimming cut 4 bases from V and 6 bases from J; bases unmatched to any gene: 9.

This clonotype was counted at least ten times. The chain has TRBV7-2 and TRBJ1-1; D is perhaps TRBD1 (6 bases). CDR3 length: 14 amino acids. The germline V and J ends were trimmed by 5 bases and 7 bases, with 17 bases remaining between them. Germline assignment: CDR1 SGHTA and CDR2 FQGNSA. The CDR3 sequence: CASSPIWGPSEAFF. For the CDR3, the DNA is TGTGCCAGCAGCCCGATCTGGGGGCCTAGTGAAGCTTTCTTT.

V is TRBV7-3 and J is TRBJ1-1; D is undetermined. The CDR3 totals 13 residues. V lost 8 bases and J 1 base, leaving 11 bases between the germline ends. Germline V gene data show CDR1 as SGHTA and CDR2 as FQGTGA. In nucleotides, the CDR3 is TGTGCCAGCGGCCCCTCTGGGAACACTGAAGCTTTCTTT. Translated: CASGPSGNTEAFF.

This clonotype appeared many times. The genes are TRBV28 and TRBJ2-3; possibly TRBD1 for D (6 bases). The CDR3 sequence is 17 residues long. CDR1 and CDR2 from the germline V gene are MDHEN and SYDVKM. The ends were cut back, 0 bases at V and 0 bases at J, with 13 bases in the middle. The chain's CDR3 is CASSLWPQGPSTDTQYF. CDR3 bases: TGTGCCAGCAGTTTATGGCCGCAGGGGCCTAGCACAGATACGCAGTATTTT.

There are many counts of this clonotype. The V and J genes are TRBV28 and TRBJ2-5, with D perhaps being TRBD1 or TRBD2 (6 bases each). V lost 5 bases and J 2 bases, leaving 15 bases between the germline ends. The CDR3 is 15 amino acids. CDR1 and CDR2 from the germline V gene are MDHEN and SYDVKM. DNA of the CDR3: TGTGCCAGCAGTGCTACTAAGGGGGGACAAGAGACCCAGTACTTC. The encoded protein is CASSATKGGQETQYF.

This clonotype was picked up many times. The rearrangement joins TRBV7-2 to TRBJ1-4; tentatively, D is TRBD1 (6 bases). Germline CDR1 is SGHTA and CDR2 is FQGNSA. V was shortened by 3 bases and J by 8 bases, with 13 bases between the two germline ends. The CDR3 spans 14 residues. The CDR3 here is CASSFGQRREKLFF. The CDR3 nucleotides read TGTGCCAGCAGCTTTGGACAGAGGAGAGAAAAACTGTTTTTT.

This clonotype was seen ten or more times. This chain uses TRBV19 with TRBJ2-5, with D tentatively TRBD1 (6 bases). This CDR3 is built from 13 residues. The V gene lost 10 bases and the J gene lost 7 bases, with 19 bases spanning the gap. Germline-derived CDR1 and CDR2 are LNHDA and SQIVND (reference sequence). The CDR3 spells CATAGQLDGTQYF. In nucleotides, the CDR3 is TGTGCCACTGCCGGACAGTTGGACGGGACCCAGTACTTC.

The V and J genes are TRBV20-1 and TRBJ1-5, with TRBD1 matching over 7 bases. The germline V gene encodes CDR1 DFQATT and CDR2 SNEGSKA (reference sequence). The CDR3 sequence is 14 residues long. After removal of 5 bases from V and 0 bases from J, the junction contained 4 bases not matched to a gene. The CDR3 DNA follows: TGCAGTGCTCCCAGGGGGGATAGCAATCAGCCCCAGCATTTT. This sequence encodes CSAPRGDSNQPQHF.

This clonotype has at least ten counts. J is TRBJ2-5 and V is TRBV15; D might be TRBD2 (6 bases). Germline lookup yields CDR1 LNHNV and CDR2 YYDKDF (reference sequence). Trimming took off 0 bases at V and 5 bases at J, with 13 bases between the two ends. The CDR3 is made up of 15 amino acids. The CDR3 DNA sequence: TGTGCCACCAGCAGAGATAATCAGGGAGGTGAGACCCAGTACTTC. It is translated as CATSRDNQGGETQYF.

This clonotype has ten or more counts. The chain joins TRBV12-3 or TRBV12-4 to TRBJ1-4; weak D call: TRBD1 (5 bases). V was cut by 2 bases and J by 8 bases, with 12 bases left in between. CDR3 size: 14 residues. CDR3 protein: CASSLRQQREKLFF. The CDR3 DNA is TGTGCCAGCAGTTTACGACAGCAACGGGAAAAACTGTTTTTT.

This clonotype was picked up many times. The chain joins TRBV7-2 to TRBJ2-7; tentative D call: TRBD1 (5 bases). Trimming shortened V by 3 bases and J by 0 bases, and 15 bases separated the two germline ends. Looked up from germline, CDR1 is SGHTA and CDR2 is FQGNSA. The length of the CDR3 is 16 residues. CDR3 region: CASSLPQRGNSYEQYF. CDR3 nucleotides: TGTGCCAGCAGCTTGCCCCAAAGGGGTAACTCCTACGAGCAGTACTTC.

This clonotype has a count of ten or more. The V and J genes are TRBV11-3 and TRBJ2-1, with D tentatively TRBD2 (5 bases). Germline V lookup: CDR1 SGHNT, CDR2 YENEEA. The CDR3 has 15 residues. The V and J ends lost 4 bases and 4 bases respectively, with 14 bases between them. CDR3 loop: CASSSPHGVYNEQFF. Written as DNA, the CDR3 is TGTGCCAGCAGCTCACCGCACGGGGTTTACAATGAGCAGTTCTTC.

CDR3 protein: CSVERFGGLTEAFF. The CDR3 DNA sequence: TGCAGCGTTGAACGTTTCGGGGGGCTGACTGAAGCTTTCTTT. The chain links TRBV29-1 to TRBJ1-1, with D possibly being TRBD1 (6 bases). The V end was cut by 2 bases, the J end by 5 bases, with 15 bases between. CDR1 and CDR2 (germline): SQVTM, ANQGSEA. The CDR3 has 14 residues. The whole variable domain, filled in from reference TRBV29-1 and TRBJ1-1, reads SAVISQKPSRDICQRGTSLTIQCQVDSQVTMMFWYRQQPGQSLTLIATANQGSEATYESGFVIDKFPISRPNLTFSTLTVSNMSPEDSSIYLCSVERFGGLTEAFFGQGTRLTVV.